This TCR gamma chain was obtained from a study of Vδ1+ human thymocytes. Regarding the study as a whole: TRD repertoires were essentially private, unlike widely shared TRG clonotypes. Thymic delta-chain repertoires held roughly 20% Vdelta2 sequences and few Vdelta3, despite high sort purity. Thymic TRG and TRD repertoires appeared highly polyclonal. Unexpected Vdelta2 sequences could cause misinterpretation of bulk repertoire data.

There are 15 residues in the CDR3. The J segment lost 7 bases and the V segment lost 2 bases, leaving 14 bases of the junction unmatched. Germline loops: CDR1 EGSNGY, CDR2 YDSYNSKV. RNA was extracted from the cells and then reverse transcribed. Pooled V-gene forward primers with one constant-region reverse primer generated the CDR3 amplicons by multiplex PCR. TCRdb repeated clone calling on the multiplex PCR reads with CATT. Here the sample spans tens of thousands of gamma-chain clones, around 20% being singletons. Turning to this clone: Its target is unknown.

After alphabeta T cell depletion, CD3+ Vdelta1+ Vdelta2- thymocytes were sorted. V is TRGV2 and J is TRGJ1 or TRGJ2. Material: Vdelta1+ gamma-delta thymocytes from the thymus. Subset given: FACS-sorted CD3+ TCRalphabeta- TCRVdelta1+ TCRVdelta2- thymocytes. The clonotype was recovered from a girl under three years old who had congenital heart surgery. This CDR3 reads CATWDVPGGKYKKLF. The CDR3 region has the DNA TGTGCCACCTGGGACGTTCCAGGGGGTAAATATAAGAAACTCTTT.